This is a list of T cell receptor beta chains from one sample in a study of Ad26.COV2.S vaccination and SARS-CoV-2 variants. TCRdb's copy holds only in-frame clones and misses some; the assay was immunoSEQ multiplex PCR. The data hold 350,000 to 400,000 clones, with about 88% observed a single time. Source: peripheral blood, taken in a trial of Ad26.COV2.S vaccine versus placebo. All receptors come from a person between 18 and 65 years old who received the Ad26.COV2.S COVID-19 vaccine or a placebo. Each CDR3 is given with its conserved first and last residue. The D gene is left open where the match is weak. Clone size is given for some rows only: seen once, a few or many times, or a class if the clone is expanded.

V gene: TRBV11-2
D gene: NA
J gene: TRBJ1-3
clone size: NA
CDR3 DNA: TGTGCCAGCAGCATTAGCCCCAATACAGGGAAAAACACCATATATTTT
CDR3 protein: CASSISPNTGKNTIYF

V gene: TRBV19
D gene: TRBD1
J gene: TRBJ2-3
clone size: NA
CDR3 DNA: TGTGCCAGTAGACCGGAGACAGGGTACCATACGCAGTATTTT
CDR3 protein: CASRPETGYHTQYF

V gene: TRBV7-9
D gene: NA
J gene: TRBJ1-3
clone size: NA
CDR3 DNA: TGTGCCAGCAGCTTAGCGAGACAATCTGGAAACACCATATATTTT
CDR3 protein: CASSLARQSGNTIYF

V gene: TRBV6-6
D gene: NA
J gene: TRBJ2-7
clone size: NA
CDR3 DNA: TGTGCCAGCAGTTATCCAAACAGGGCAAACGAGCAGTACTTC
CDR3 protein: CASSYPNRANEQYF

V gene: TRBV4-3
D gene: NA
J gene: TRBJ1-4
clone size: NA
CDR3 DNA: TGCGCCAGCAGCCAAGGGACCGCGCGCACTAATGAAAAACTGTTTTTT
CDR3 protein: CASSQGTARTNEKLFF

V gene: TRBV5-6
D gene: NA
J gene: TRBJ1-2
clone size: once
CDR3 DNA: TGTGCCAGCAGCTCACGCCGACAGGCCCTTGGTGGCTACACCTTC
CDR3 protein: CASSSRRQALGGYTF

V gene: TRBV12-5
D gene: NA
J gene: TRBJ2-1
clone size: NA
CDR3 DNA: TGTGCTAGTGGTTCAACAGGCGTGGGGTCCTACAATGAGCAGTTCTTC
CDR3 protein: CASGSTGVGSYNEQFF

V gene: TRBV7-9
D gene: NA
J gene: TRBJ2-6
clone size: NA
CDR3 DNA: TGTGCCAGCAGAGCAACTGCTGCCGAGGCTGGGGCCAACGTCCTGACTTTC
CDR3 protein: CASRATAAEAGANVLTF

V gene: TRBV11-3
D gene: TRBD1
J gene: TRBJ2-2
clone size: few
CDR3 DNA: TGTGCCAGCAGCCTAGGGGGCAGTACCGGGGAGCTGTTTTTT
CDR3 protein: CASSLGGSTGELFF

V gene: TRBV6-6
D gene: NA
J gene: TRBJ2-7
clone size: NA
CDR3 DNA: TGTGCCAGCAGTTACCGGGGCCCTCCCTACGAGCAGTACTTC
CDR3 protein: CASSYRGPPYEQYF

V gene: TRBV4-1
D gene: TRBD1
J gene: TRBJ1-5
clone size: NA
CDR3 DNA: TGCGCCAGCAGCCAATCGACAGGGGCTTTTAGCAATCAGCCCCAGCATTTT
CDR3 protein: CASSQSTGAFSNQPQHF

V gene: TRBV10-3
D gene: NA
J gene: TRBJ1-5
clone size: NA
CDR3 DNA: TGTGCCATCAGGGGGGGTAGCAATCAGCCCCAGCATTTT
CDR3 protein: CAIRGGSNQPQHF

V gene: TRBV4-3
D gene: TRBD2
J gene: TRBJ2-1
clone size: NA
CDR3 DNA: TGCGCCAGCAGCCTCGGTCTAGCGGCAGGCAATGAGCAGTTCTTC
CDR3 protein: CASSLGLAAGNEQFF

V gene: TRBV4-2
D gene: NA
J gene: TRBJ1-5
clone size: many
CDR3 DNA: TGTGCCAGCAGCCAAGAGGTGGACCAGCCCCAGCATTTT
CDR3 protein: CASSQEVDQPQHF

V gene: TRBV5-1
D gene: TRBD1
J gene: TRBJ2-1
clone size: NA
CDR3 DNA: TGCGCCAGCAGCCGAGGACAGGTCGATGAGCAGTTCTTC
CDR3 protein: CASSRGQVDEQFF

V gene: TRBV6-5
D gene: NA
J gene: TRBJ1-2
clone size: NA
CDR3 DNA: TGTGCCAGCTCGTACAGGTCTAACTATGGCTACACCTTC
CDR3 protein: CASSYRSNYGYTF

V gene: TRBV4-3
D gene: TRBD1
J gene: TRBJ1-2
clone size: NA
CDR3 DNA: TGCGCCAGCAGCCAAGACGGAGGGGGCAACTATGGCTACACCTTC
CDR3 protein: CASSQDGGGNYGYTF

V gene: TRBV12-3/TRBV12-4
D gene: NA
J gene: TRBJ1-1
clone size: NA
CDR3 DNA: TGTGCCAGCAGTAACAGGGACACTGAAGCTTTCTTT
CDR3 protein: CASSNRDTEAFF

V gene: TRBV7-2
D gene: NA
J gene: TRBJ1-1
clone size: few
CDR3 DNA: TGTGCCAGCAGCTTTCTCTCAGGGGATACTGAAGCTTTCTTT
CDR3 protein: CASSFLSGDTEAFF

V gene: TRBV7-8
D gene: NA
J gene: TRBJ1-1
clone size: NA
CDR3 DNA: TGTGCCAGCAGCTTAGATTGGACACACAATCGGCAGGCTTTCTTT
CDR3 protein: CASSLDWTHNRQAFF

V gene: TRBV4-1
D gene: TRBD2
J gene: TRBJ2-5
clone size: NA
CDR3 DNA: TGCGCCAGCAGCCTCTTAGCGGGCGGGGGTGAGACCCAGTACTTC
CDR3 protein: CASSLLAGGGETQYF